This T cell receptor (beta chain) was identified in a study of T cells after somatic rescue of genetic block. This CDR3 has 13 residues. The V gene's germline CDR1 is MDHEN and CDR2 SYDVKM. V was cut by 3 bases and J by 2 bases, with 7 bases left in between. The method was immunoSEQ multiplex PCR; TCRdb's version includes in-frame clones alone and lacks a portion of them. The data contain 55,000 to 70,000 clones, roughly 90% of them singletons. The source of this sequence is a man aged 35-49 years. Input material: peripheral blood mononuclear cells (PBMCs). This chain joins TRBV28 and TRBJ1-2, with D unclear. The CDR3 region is CASSFVRNYGYTF. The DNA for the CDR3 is TGTGCCAGCAGTTTTGTCAGAAACTATGGCTACACCTTC.